One TCR beta chain is described in this entry. Possible read error: a much larger clone is one base away. This record comes from a study of CD8 T cells in Susac syndrome. CDR1 is SGDLS and CDR2 is YYNGEE in the germline V gene. This CDR3 has 11 residues. Trimming removed 3 bases at V and 4 bases at J, with 1 base between. Reverse transcription of roughly 0.45 to 1 ug RNA used random hexamers. MiXCR was run by TCRdb on the immunoSEQ multiplex PCR reads, yielding one entry per CDR3 protein. In the table there are almost 450,000 distinct CDR3 sequences, approximately 85% of which are singletons. This clonotype was obtained from a human donor with multiple sclerosis. The chain has TRBV9 and TRBJ2-2; D gene unclear. Sequencing used CD8+ T cells from PBMCs. The CDR3 DNA is TGTGCCAGCAGCGCCACCGGGGAGCTGTTTTTT. Translated, it gives CASSATGELFF.